This section outlines one T cell receptor beta chain sequence together with its context. What it binds is unknown. Vbeta (60) and Jbeta (13) primers were used in the PCR. Profiled with immunoSEQ multiplex PCR; TCRdb holds only in-frame clones, not every one. The data contain some 140,000 clones, 79% of them singletons. The data stem from a study of cytomegalovirus exposure and HLA in healthy donors. General study results and limits: The study designated fewer than 200 TCR beta chains cytomegalovirus-associated. A highly shared variant cluster was judged a likely technical artifact. Apparent HLA restriction characterized most CMV-associated TCR beta chains in a later analysis.

Sequencing input: PBMCs. This clonotype was obtained from a male donor in good health and CMV-seronegative.

CDR3 in amino acids: CASSLVRNGEQYF. CDR3 sequence (DNA): TGTGCCAGCAGCTTAGTGAGGAATGGCGAGCAGTACTTC. V gene TRBV7-2 combines with J gene TRBJ2-7; D ambiguous. CDR1 is SGHTA and CDR2 is FQGNSA in the germline V gene. The V end lost 1 base, the J end lost 6 bases, and 10 bases lay between the germline ends. The CDR3 has 13 residues.